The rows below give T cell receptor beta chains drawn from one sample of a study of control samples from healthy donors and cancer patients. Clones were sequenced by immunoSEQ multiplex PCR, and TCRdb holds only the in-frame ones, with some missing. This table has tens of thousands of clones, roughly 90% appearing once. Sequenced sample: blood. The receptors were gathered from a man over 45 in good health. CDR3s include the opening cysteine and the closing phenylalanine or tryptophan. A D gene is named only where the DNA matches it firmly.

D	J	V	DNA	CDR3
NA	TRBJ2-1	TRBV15	TGTGCCACCAGCAGACAGGGTCTAAACAATGAGCAGTTCTTC	CATSRQGLNNEQFF
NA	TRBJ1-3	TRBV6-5	TGTGCCAGCACCCCCAGGGTTCCTGGAAACACCATATATTTT	CASTPRVPGNTIYF
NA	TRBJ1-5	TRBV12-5	TGTGCTAGTGGTTTGGATCTTACAGGGAGACGGGGTCAGCCCCAGCATTTT	CASGLDLTGRRGQPQHF
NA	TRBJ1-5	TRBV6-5	TGTGCCAGCAGCCGGGGACTCACAGGCAATCAGCCCCAGCATTTT	CASSRGLTGNQPQHF
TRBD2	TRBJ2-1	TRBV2	TGTGCCAGTGGACTAGCAGGTGAGCAGTTCTTC	CASGLAGEQFF
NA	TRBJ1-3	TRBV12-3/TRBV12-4	TGTGCCAGCAGTTTGTACTCTGGAAACACCATATATTTT	CASSLYSGNTIYF
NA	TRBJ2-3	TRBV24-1	TGTGCCACCAGTGATACCGGACGCACAGATACGCAGTATTTT	CATSDTGRTDTQYF
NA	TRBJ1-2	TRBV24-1	TGTGCCACCAGTGACCCGGCGGGAGACGGAAACTATGGCTACACCTTC	CATSDPAGDGNYGYTF
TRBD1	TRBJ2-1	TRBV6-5	TGTGCCAGCAGCCCAGGACAGGGAAGATACAATGAGCAGTTCTTC	CASSPGQGRYNEQFF
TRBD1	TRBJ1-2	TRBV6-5	TGTGCCAGCAGTTACTCCCCTGGGACAGGGAACTATGGCTACACCTTC	CASSYSPGTGNYGYTF
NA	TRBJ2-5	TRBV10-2	TGCGCCAGCATTCTAGACAGCCTAGGGGAGACCCAGTACTTC	CASILDSLGETQYF